Presented here are 24 T cell receptor beta chains from one specimen sequenced in a study of cytomegalovirus exposure and HLA in healthy donors. In the PCR, 60 Vbeta and 13 Jbeta primers were used. Generated by immunoSEQ multiplex PCR, the TCRdb table keeps only in-frame clones and is missing some. The sample records about 67,000 clones, about 71% being singletons. Sequences were obtained from PBMCs. Every receptor here comes from a man aged 60 to 75 in good health and CMV-seropositive.

The rearrangement joins TRBV7-9 to TRBJ1-1, with a weak D call TRBD1 (5 bases). Looked up from germline, CDR1 is SEHNR and CDR2 is FQNEAQ (reference sequence). Trimming removed 5 bases from V and 0 bases from J, with 13 bases in between. The CDR3 loop spans 15 amino acids. The CDR3 sequence: CASSPRVSVNTEAFF. The DNA for the CDR3 is TGTGCCAGCAGCCCCAGGGTTTCGGTGAACACTGAAGCTTTCTTT.

The rearrangement uses TRBV11-3 and TRBJ2-2; TRBD2 aligns across 7 bases. Germline V CDR1 and CDR2: SGHNT, YENEEA. V lost 5 bases and J lost 6; bases outside the gene matches: 15. The CDR3 extends over 17 amino acids. The CDR3 nucleotides read TGTGCCAGCAGCCCGCCGGGACTAAAAAAGACATCCGGGGAGCTGTTTTTT. Protein sequence: CASSPPGLKKTSGELFF.

J is TRBJ2-3 and V is TRBV4-2; D may be TRBD2 (6 bases). V lost 0 bases to trimming and J lost 1 base, with 11 bases between them. The germline V gene encodes CDR1 LGHNA and CDR2 YNFKEQ. This CDR3 has 16 amino acids. CDR3 DNA sequence: TGTGCCAGCAGCCAAGATGAGACGGGGGGCACAGATACGCAGTATTTT. Amino acid sequence: CASSQDETGGTDTQYF.

V is TRBV27 and J is TRBJ2-7, with 11 bases identical to TRBD2. CDR1 and CDR2 from the germline V gene are MNHEY and SMNVEV (reference sequence). Trimming removed 8 bases from V and 3 bases from J; junction bases left unmatched: 6. The CDR3 has 14 residues. CDR3 in amino acids: CASRGLAAFYEQYF. CDR3 in DNA: TGTGCCAGCCGGGGACTAGCGGCGTTCTACGAGCAGTACTTC.

The rearrangement links TRBV6-6 to TRBJ2-7; D may be TRBD1 (6 bases). The germline gives CDR1 MNHNY, CDR2 SVGAGI (reference sequence). This CDR3 is 13 amino acids long. V lost 0 bases and J lost 3, with 6 bases in between. The CDR3 DNA follows: TGTGCCAGCAGTTACTCGGACAGCTACGAGCAGTACTTC. This codes for CASSYSDSYEQYF.

The chain combines TRBV18 with TRBJ2-5, with 7 bases aligning to TRBD1. The length of the CDR3 is 13 residues. Trimming at V came to 5 bases and at J to 3 bases, leaving 3 bases not matched to a gene. Germline V gene lookup returns CDR1 KGHSH and CDR2 LQKENI. In nucleotides, the CDR3 is TGTGCCAGCTCAGCCGACAGGGAAGAGACCCAGTACTTC. As protein: CASSADREETQYF.

The chain carries TRBV4-1 and TRBJ2-3, with 13 bases that match TRBD2. Germline loops: CDR1 MGHRA, CDR2 YSYEKL. The CDR3 length is 17 residues. Trimming cost V 0 bases and J 3 bases; bases outside gene matches: 3. CDR3 protein: CASSQDGLAGVTDTQYF. CDR3 sequence (DNA): TGCGCCAGCAGCCAAGATGGACTAGCGGGGGTAACAGATACGCAGTATTTT.

V is TRBV7-9 and J is TRBJ1-6; D not resolved. The CDR3 extends over 12 amino acids. V was cut by 5 bases and J by 8 bases, with 7 bases left in between. The germline gives CDR1 SEHNR, CDR2 FQNEAQ (reference sequence). In nucleotides, the CDR3 is TGTGCCAGCAGCCCCCCGGATTCACCCCTCCACTTT. Encoded protein: CASSPPDSPLHF.

The chain uses TRBV5-1 and TRBJ2-5, with 7 bases lining up with TRBD1. Unmatched junction bases numbered 4, after V lost 4 bases and J lost 7 bases. The germline V gene has CDR1 SGHRS and CDR2 YFSETQ. The CDR3 spans 12 residues. DNA for the CDR3: TGCGCCAGCAGCCTGGACAGGAGGACCCAGTACTTC. Translating gives CASSLDRRTQYF. Full variable domain (missing parts from reference TRBV5-1 and TRBJ2-5): KAGVTQTPRYLIKTRGQQVTLSCSPISGHRSVSWYQQTPGQGLQFLFEYFSETQRNKGNFPGRFSGRQFSNSRSEMNVSTLELGDSALYLCASSLDRRTQYFGPGTRLLVL.

A few counts support this clone. The chain carries TRBV5-1 and TRBJ1-1; a weak D match, TRBD1 (6 bases). CDR1 is SGHRS and CDR2 is YFSETQ in the germline V gene. With 4 bases removed from V and 2 bases from J, the gap between germline ends came to 15 bases. The CDR3 contains 15 residues. In DNA form, the CDR3 reads TGCGCCAGCAGCCGCCGGACAGTTCAAAACACTGAAGCTTTCTTT. This gives the protein CASSRRTVQNTEAFF. Variable domain in full (rest from reference TRBV5-1 and TRBJ1-1): KAGVTQTPRYLIKTRGQQVTLSCSPISGHRSVSWYQQTPGQGLQFLFEYFSETQRNKGNFPGRFSGRQFSNSRSEMNVSTLELGDSALYLCASSRRTVQNTEAFFGQGTRLTVV.

This chain connects TRBV4-1 to TRBJ1-1; 7 bases line up with TRBD1. This CDR3 is 14 amino acids long. Germline V lookup: CDR1 MGHRA, CDR2 YSYEKL. V lost 5 bases, J lost 6 bases, and 9 bases stayed unmatched. The CDR3: CASSSRDSLAEAFF. For the CDR3, the DNA is TGCGCCAGCAGCTCACGGGACAGCCTGGCTGAAGCTTTCTTT.

The sample holds one count of this clone. The CDR3 region is CASSFRGPYGYTF. Written as DNA, the CDR3 is TGTGCCAGCAGCTTCAGGGGACCCTATGGCTACACCTTC. J is TRBJ1-2 and V is TRBV5-4; tentative D call: TRBD1 (6 bases). The CDR3 runs to 13 residues. V was trimmed by 2 bases and J by 4 bases, leaving 9 bases between them. CDR1 and CDR2 (germline): SGHNT, YYREEE (reference sequence).

The rearrangement uses TRBV6-5 and TRBJ2-5; weak D call: TRBD1 (6 bases). Per germline, CDR1 MNHEY and CDR2 SVGAGI. V lost 4 bases to trimming and J lost 5 bases, with 14 bases between them. This CDR3 has 14 residues. CDR3 sequence: CASSSLTGPETQYF. CDR3 in DNA: TGTGCCAGCAGTTCCTTGACAGGTCCGGAGACCCAGTACTTC.

The V gene is TRBV7-8, the J gene TRBJ1-1; 9 nucleotides align to TRBD1. Germline V gives CDR1 SGHVS, CDR2 FQNEAQ. The CDR3 is 15 amino acids. The V segment lost 6 bases and the J segment 6 bases; nucleotides outside the gene matches: 11. CDR3 coding DNA: TGTGCCAGCAGGCCTGGGACAGGGACAGCGGCTGAAGCTTTCTTT. It is translated as CASRPGTGTAAEAFF. Drawing the rest from reference TRBV7-8 and TRBJ1-1, the complete variable domain is GAGVSQSPRYKVAKRGQDVALRCDPISGHVSLFWYQQALGQGPEFLTYFQNEAQLDKSGLPSDRFFAERPEGSVSTLKIQRTQQEDSAVYLCASRPGTGTAAEAFFGQGTRLTVV.

The rearrangement links TRBV5-6 to TRBJ2-7; a weak D match, TRBD1 (5 bases). Trimming removed 0 bases from V and 2 bases from J, with 9 bases in between. The germline CDR1 and CDR2 sequences are SGHDT and YYEEEE. This CDR3 is 14 amino acids long. The CDR3 nucleotides read TGTGCCAGCAGCTTGGGGGGCAGCCCCTACGAGCAGTACTTC. The encoded protein is CASSLGGSPYEQYF.

The CDR3 region is CASSRIGTQTGELFF. The DNA of the CDR3 is TGTGCCAGCAGCCGGATCGGGACACAGACCGGGGAGCTGTTTTTT. J is TRBJ2-2 and V is TRBV9; tentative D call: TRBD1 (6 bases). CDR1 SGDLS and CDR2 YYNGEE come from the germline V gene. This CDR3 has 15 residues. V was clipped by 4 bases and J by 5 bases, with 15 bases between them. Together with reference TRBV9 and TRBJ2-2, the CDR3 gives the full variable domain: DSGVTQTPKHLITATGQRVTLRCSPRSGDLSVYWYQQSLDQGLQFLIQYYNGEERAKGNILERFSAQQFPDLHSELNLSSLELGDSALYFCASSRIGTQTGELFFGEGSRLTVL.

The chain has TRBV7-8 and TRBJ1-1, with 8 bases matching TRBD1. The CDR3 runs to 14 residues. J gave up 1 base and V 5 bases, and 3 bases lay outside the gene matches. Germline V CDR1 and CDR2: SGHVS, FQNEAQ. CDR3 in DNA: TGTGCCAGCAGCCACCAGGGGGCGAACACTGAAGCTTTCTTT. Protein product: CASSHQGANTEAFF. Variable domain in full (rest from reference TRBV7-8 and TRBJ1-1): GAGVSQSPRYKVAKRGQDVALRCDPISGHVSLFWYQQALGQGPEFLTYFQNEAQLDKSGLPSDRFFAERPEGSVSTLKIQRTQQEDSAVYLCASSHQGANTEAFFGQGTRLTVV.

The chain links TRBV7-1 to TRBJ2-7, with 14 bases aligning to TRBD2. TRBV7-1 is recorded as an ORF, its role being uncertain. The CDR3 is made up of 24 amino acids. J gave up 1 base and V 7 bases, and 30 bases lay outside the gene matches. CDR3 region: CASTSPTDRETNRLAGGRSYEQYF. The CDR3 DNA reads TGTGCCAGCACCTCCCCGACTGACAGAGAAACTAACAGACTAGCGGGAGGGCGTTCCTACGAGCAGTACTTC.

This clone has just a few counts. J is TRBJ2-3 and V is TRBV7-9, with 9 bases matching TRBD2. The CDR3 has 17 residues. The V gene end was trimmed by 5 bases and the J gene end by 2 bases; junction bases not matched to a gene: 11. The germline V gene encodes CDR1 SEHNR and CDR2 FQNEAQ (reference sequence). The CDR3: CASSPQTTSGHTDTQYF. As DNA, the CDR3 is TGTGCCAGCAGCCCGCAAACTACTAGCGGGCACACAGATACGCAGTATTTT.

The chain couples TRBV15 to TRBJ2-5, with 9 positions matching TRBD1. CDR1 LNHNV and CDR2 YYDKDF come from the germline V gene (reference sequence). V lost 5 bases to trimming and J lost 4 bases; unmatched junction nucleotides: 11. The CDR3 loop spans 16 amino acids. CDR3 sequence (DNA): TGTGCCACCAGCGGACTCCCGGGACAGGGACGAGAGACCCAGTACTTC. Its translation is CATSGLPGQGRETQYF. The complete variable domain, with remaining parts taken from reference TRBV15 and TRBJ2-5, reads DAMVIQNPRYQVTQFGKPVTLSCSQTLNHNVMYWYQQKSSQAPKLLFHYYDKDFNNEADTPDNFQSRRPNTSFCFLDIRSPGLGDTAMYLCATSGLPGQGRETQYFGPGTRLLVL.

The V and J genes are TRBV5-6 and TRBJ1-1; D unclear. Germline CDR1 reads SGHDT; CDR2 reads YYEEEE. Trimming took 4 bases from V and 10 from J, leaving 17 bases between them. The CDR3 covers 13 residues. The CDR3 sequence is CASSTGILSRAFF. DNA for the CDR3: TGTGCCAGCAGCACCGGGATCCTCAGTCGAGCTTTCTTT.

Relative to its sample, this clone is medium-sized. The rearrangement joins TRBV11-3 to TRBJ2-1; 11 bases line up with TRBD2. CDR1 is SGHNT, CDR2 YENEEA, per germline. Unmatched junction bases numbered 8, after V lost 1 base and J lost 3 bases. The CDR3 loop spans 18 amino acids. This CDR3 is CASSLGGVAGGSYNEQFF. The DNA of the CDR3 is TGTGCCAGCAGCTTAGGGGGGGTAGCGGGAGGGAGCTACAATGAGCAGTTCTTC.

The chain carries TRBV2 and TRBJ2-5; 7 bases fit TRBD1. The CDR3 has 14 amino acids. The V segment lost 2 bases and the J segment 5 bases; nucleotides outside the gene matches: 5. Germline-derived CDR1 and CDR2 are SNHLY and FYNNEI. As DNA, the CDR3 is TGTGCCAGCAGTGAAACCCCCAGGGGGGAGACCCAGTACTTC. It translates to CASSETPRGETQYF.

This clone was recorded a few times. The gene calls are TRBV6-1 and TRBJ2-5; 7 bases line up with TRBD2. CDR1 and CDR2 from the germline V gene are MNHNS and SASEGT. The length of the CDR3 is 12 residues. Trimming at V came to 7 bases and at J to 7 bases, leaving 6 bases not matched to a gene. The CDR3 here is CASNAGEGTQYF. CDR3 bases: TGTGCCAGCAATGCCGGGGAGGGGACCCAGTACTTC.